These T cell receptor beta chains were read from a single sample in a study of cytotoxic CD8 clonotypes in ibrutinib-treated CLL. The assay was immunoSEQ multiplex PCR, and TCRdb's table has in-frame clones only and misses some. The sample yields tens of thousands of clones, 70% to 90% seen once. Here the sequenced sample was PBMCs, taken after 24 months of ibrutinib treatment. Receptors were obtained from a human donor with chronic lymphocytic leukemia. The CDR3 runs from the conserved cysteine through the conserved F or W. Each record gives: V gene, CDR3 protein.

>TRBV28
CASSLKFGDPKAGYTF
>TRBV7-3
CASSSKGLAYTDTQYF
>TRBV30
CAWELSSGANVLTF
>TRBV7-9
CASSYDRGWTGELFF
>TRBV4-3
CASSQDLGGPTNNQPQHF
>TRBV7-9
CASSLVGTGTYEQYF
>TRBV29-1
CSAKKGGETQYF
>TRBV9
CASSVNVGQTGNTIYF
>TRBV25-1
CASSGAGQRAEQFF
>TRBV6-5
CASSYGDSRNEKLFF
>TRBV5-4
CASTQGGRDTEAFF
>TRBV30
CAWSVFGAGGGELFF
>TRBV7-9
CASTLSGRNNEQFF
>TRBV7-3
CASSLGTSRNEQFF
>TRBV7-6
CASSSSGGRGTQYF